Presented here are 3 T cell receptor beta chains from one specimen sequenced in a study of T cell repertoires in cytomegalovirus infection. One entry per CDR3 protein, called by TCRdb with MiXCR from the reads. The sample lists fewer than 950,000 distinct CDR3 sequences, over 25% occurring once. Antigens for these TCRs are unknown. Sequencing used cultured CD8+ T cells from PBMCs, obtained from culture after CMV antigen stimulation. The receptors originated from a human donor in good health (CMV status not recorded). Some clones in this sample may be carry-over from other donors' samples.

The table lists this clonotype with many counts. This rearrangement joins TRBV7-6 to TRBJ1-4; 9 positions agree with TRBD1. With 4 bases clipped from V and 8 bases from J, the junction kept 8 bases outside the gene matches. This CDR3 has 15 residues. Germline V lookup: CDR1 SGHVS, CDR2 FNYEAQ. CDR3 protein: CASSSPGQGREKLFF. CDR3 sequence (DNA): TGTGCCAGCAGCTCACCGGGACAGGGTCGCGAAAAACTGTTTTTT.

This chain joins TRBV9 and TRBJ2-7, with 7 bases that match TRBD2. This CDR3 spans 14 amino acids. Germline V lookup: CDR1 SGDLS, CDR2 YYNGEE. The J segment lost 5 bases and the V segment lost 0 bases, leaving 5 bases of the junction unmatched. DNA for the CDR3: TGTGCCAGCAGCGTAGGTGGGGGGGAAAACGAGCAGTACTTC. Its protein product is CASSVGGGENEQYF.

In its sample, this clonotype was seen a few times. The gene calls are TRBV20-1 and TRBJ1-2, with 8 bases identical to TRBD1. The CDR3 is 15 residues long. Trimming took 0 bases from V and 3 from J; bases not matched to a gene: 6. Germline CDR1 is DFQATT and CDR2 is SNEGSKA (reference sequence). The CDR3 nucleotides read TGCAGTGCTAGAGATCAGGCAGGGGGCCACTATGGCTACACCTTC. This gives the protein CSARDQAGGHYGYTF.